These T cell receptor beta chains were read from a single sample in a study of CXCR3-negative and CXCR3-positive naive CD8 T cells. TCRdb re-called the 5' RACE reads and gives one entry per CDR3 protein, without DNA. The sample table includes 50,000 to 65,000 distinct CDR3 sequences. The sequencing input was naive CXCR3+ CD8+ T cells from blood. These receptors came from a human donor in good health. Some clones in this sample may be carry-over from other donors' samples. CDR3s include the opening cysteine and the closing phenylalanine or tryptophan. The order of the fields is J gene, V gene, CDR3 protein.

TRBJ2-7,TRBV3-1,CASSQGRQGIGEQYF
TRBJ2-7,TRBV7-3,CASSSTGPEQYF
TRBJ2-2,TRBV11-3,CASSTRSGVNTGELFF
TRBJ2-1,TRBV7-6,CASSPPLTGWDAGSYNEQFF
TRBJ2-1,TRBV19,CASRDRADNEQFF
TRBJ1-1,TRBV29-1,CSGGIGGFEAFF
TRBJ2-7,TRBV4-3,CASSQERGGYEQYF
TRBJ2-5,TRBV15,CATSRGEIVRSPETQYF
TRBJ2-5,TRBV6-5,CASSSVRGGETQYF
TRBJ2-2,TRBV7-6,CASSLRNEKLFF
TRBJ2-5,TRBV5-1,CASSLGPQETQYF
TRBJ2-1,TRBV12-3/TRBV12-4,CAGGLAGGPGNEQFF
TRBJ1-2,TRBV6-5,CASSYFGGSGYTF
TRBJ2-7,TRBV12-5,CASGPPGLPSSEQYF
TRBJ2-7,TRBV20-1,CSAVQGGIAYEQYF
TRBJ1-2,TRBV29-1,CSVPEGYDGYTF
TRBJ2-5,TRBV13,CASSLEDQETQYF
TRBJ1-1,TRBV19,CASSITGNTEAFF
TRBJ2-5,TRBV7-9,CASSLDRRLQETQYF
TRBJ1-5,TRBV7-9,CASSPPGAGNQPQHF
TRBJ2-2,TRBV9,CASSVGGTGGTGELFF
TRBJ2-3,TRBV20-1,CSATSSRDRGLDPPHTDTQYF
TRBJ2-7,TRBV25-1,CASTPPGEYEQYF
TRBJ2-1,TRBV7-9,CASSLDGTGGFGEQFF
TRBJ1-6,TRBV11-2,CASSLVGGDDNSPLHF
TRBJ2-2,TRBV29-1,CSVVSVNTGELFF
TRBJ1-2,TRBV4-3,CASSQDYRDSIDYGYTF
TRBJ2-1,TRBV6-2/TRBV6-3,CASSYSLAYNEQFF
TRBJ1-1,TRBV24-1,CATRDRGSGYTEAFF
TRBJ1-1,TRBV15,CATSRVGGGTEAFF
TRBJ2-3,TRBV20-1,CSAAEGWATDTQYF
TRBJ2-1,TRBV20-1,CSAEQPQSNSYNEQFF
TRBJ1-1,TRBV25-1,CASSELADLNTEAFF
TRBJ1-1,TRBV7-2,CASSLWITEAFF
TRBJ2-3,TRBV10-3,CAISAGPTGEDTQYF
TRBJ2-7,TRBV20-1,CSVRSYQSSYEQYF
TRBJ1-5,TRBV9,CASSHGLNQPQHF
TRBJ1-2,TRBV4-1,CASSQVRQGATLSYGYTF
TRBJ1-1,TRBV4-3,CASSQGGTGGQAFF
TRBJ2-7,TRBV10-2,CASSEPGLAVPYEQYF
TRBJ2-7,TRBV10-3,CAISSPSDPSYEQYF
TRBJ2-1,TRBV7-9,CASSPLKGNEQFF
TRBJ2-7,TRBV20-1,CSADDKGLRSYEQYF
TRBJ1-6,TRBV5-1,CASSLFPTHEDSPLHF
TRBJ1-4,TRBV4-3,CASSQDLQAPTNEKLFF